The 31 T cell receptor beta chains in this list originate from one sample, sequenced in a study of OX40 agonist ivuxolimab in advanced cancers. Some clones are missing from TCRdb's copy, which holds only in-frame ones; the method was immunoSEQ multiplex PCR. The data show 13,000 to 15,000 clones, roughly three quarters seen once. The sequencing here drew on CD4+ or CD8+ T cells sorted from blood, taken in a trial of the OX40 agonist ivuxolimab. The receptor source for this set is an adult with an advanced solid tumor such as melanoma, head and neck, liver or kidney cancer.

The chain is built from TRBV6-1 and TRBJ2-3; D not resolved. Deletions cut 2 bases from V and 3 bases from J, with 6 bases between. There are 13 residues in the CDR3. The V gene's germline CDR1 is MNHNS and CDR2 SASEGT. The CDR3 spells CASSESRTDTQYF. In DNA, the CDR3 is TGTGCCAGCAGTGAATCCAGGACAGATACGCAGTATTTT.

CDR3 loop: CASSLYRVPNQPQHF. CDR3 nucleotide sequence: TGTGCCAGCAGCTTATACAGGGTCCCCAATCAGCCCCAGCATTTT. The gene calls are TRBV5-8 and TRBJ1-5; possible D gene TRBD1, 6 bases. V shed 2 bases and J shed 3 bases, with 12 bases lying between them. CDR3 length: 15 residues. CDR1 is SGHTS and CDR2 is YDEGEE in the germline V gene. Using reference TRBV5-8 and TRBJ1-5 for the parts outside the CDR3, the full variable domain is EAGVTQSPTHLIKTRGQQATLRCSPISGHTSVYWYQQALGLGLQFLLWYDEGEERNRGNFPPRFSGRQFPNYSSELNVNALELEDSALYLCASSLYRVPNQPQHFGDGTRLSIL.

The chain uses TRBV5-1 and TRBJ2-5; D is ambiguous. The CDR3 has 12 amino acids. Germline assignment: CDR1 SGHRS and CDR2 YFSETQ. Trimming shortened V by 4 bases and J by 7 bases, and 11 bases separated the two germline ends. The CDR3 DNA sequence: TGCGCCAGCAGCCAGAAACCAGGGACCCAGTACTTC. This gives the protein CASSQKPGTQYF.

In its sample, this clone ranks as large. The CDR3 loop is CASSPSTGVPSGYTF. The DNA for the CDR3 is TGTGCCAGCAGCCCTTCGACAGGGGTCCCATCAGGCTACACCTTC. The J gene is TRBJ1-2, the V gene TRBV6-5; 8 nucleotides match TRBD1. The CDR3 runs 15 residues. Looked up from germline, CDR1 is MNHEY and CDR2 is SVGAGI. Unmatched junction bases numbered 14, after V lost 6 bases and J lost 8 bases.

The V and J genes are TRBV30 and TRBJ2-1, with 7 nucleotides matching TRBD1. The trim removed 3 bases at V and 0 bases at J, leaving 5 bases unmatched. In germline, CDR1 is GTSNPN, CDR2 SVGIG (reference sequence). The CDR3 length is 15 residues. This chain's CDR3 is CAWRVGQSSYNEQFF. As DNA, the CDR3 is TGTGCCTGGAGAGTGGGACAGAGCTCCTACAATGAGCAGTTCTTC.

Here the CDR3 DNA reads TGTGCCTGGATCCGGGACAGCGAGAATGAAAAACTGTTTTTT. Its translation is CAWIRDSENEKLFF. The gene calls are TRBV30 and TRBJ1-4; 7 positions match TRBD1. The V and J ends lost 4 bases and 5 bases, in that order; junction bases with no gene match: 7. Germline CDR1 reads GTSNPN; CDR2 reads SVGIG (reference sequence). The length of the CDR3 is 14 residues.

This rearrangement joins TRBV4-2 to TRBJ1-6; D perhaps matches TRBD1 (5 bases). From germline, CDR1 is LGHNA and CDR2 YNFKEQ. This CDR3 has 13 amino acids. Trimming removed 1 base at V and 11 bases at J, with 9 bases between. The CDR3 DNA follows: TGTGCCAGCAGCCAAGGGGGCATACCACCCCTCCACTTT. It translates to CASSQGGIPPLHF.

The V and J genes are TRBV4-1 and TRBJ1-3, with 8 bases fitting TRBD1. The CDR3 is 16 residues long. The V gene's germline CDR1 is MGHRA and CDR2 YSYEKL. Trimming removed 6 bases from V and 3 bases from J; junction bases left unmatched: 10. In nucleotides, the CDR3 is TGCGCCAGCAGTCATGGAACAGGGGGAGGTGGAAACACCATATATTTT. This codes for CASSHGTGGGGNTIYF.

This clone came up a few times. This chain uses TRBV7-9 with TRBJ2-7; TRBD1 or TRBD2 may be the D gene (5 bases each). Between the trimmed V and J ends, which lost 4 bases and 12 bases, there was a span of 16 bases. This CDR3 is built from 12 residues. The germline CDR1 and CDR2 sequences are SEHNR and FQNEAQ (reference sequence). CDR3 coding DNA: TGTGCCAGCAGCTCCGGGACCCTTCGCCCGTACTTC. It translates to CASSSGTLRPYF. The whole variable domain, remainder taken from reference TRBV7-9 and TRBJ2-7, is DTGVSQNPRHKITKRGQNVTFRCDPISEHNRLYWYRQTLGQGPEFLTYFQNEAQLEKSRLLSDRFSAERPKGSFSTLEIQRTEQGDSAMYLCASSSGTLRPYFGPGTRLTVT.

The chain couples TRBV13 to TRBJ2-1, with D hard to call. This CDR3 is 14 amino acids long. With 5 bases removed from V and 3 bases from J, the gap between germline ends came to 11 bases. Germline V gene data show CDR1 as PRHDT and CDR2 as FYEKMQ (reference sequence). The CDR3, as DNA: TGTGCCAGCAGCGGTTCGGTCAACTACAATGAGCAGTTCTTC. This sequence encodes CASSGSVNYNEQFF.

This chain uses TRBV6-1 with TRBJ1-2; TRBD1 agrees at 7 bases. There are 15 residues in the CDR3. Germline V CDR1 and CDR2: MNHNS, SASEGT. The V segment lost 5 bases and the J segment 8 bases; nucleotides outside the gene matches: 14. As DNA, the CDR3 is TGTGCCAGCAGTCAAAGCCCTCGAGGGGGCGACGGCTACACCTTC. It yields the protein CASSQSPRGGDGYTF.

CDR3 DNA: TGCGCCAGCAGCGCCAACGGGGGTAGCAATCAGCCCCAGCATTTT. This codes for CASSANGGSNQPQHF. This chain joins TRBV5-1 and TRBJ1-5; a weak D match, TRBD1 (5 bases). CDR3 length: 15 residues. V was pared by 4 bases and J by 0 bases, with 11 bases between. The germline V gene encodes CDR1 SGHRS and CDR2 YFSETQ.

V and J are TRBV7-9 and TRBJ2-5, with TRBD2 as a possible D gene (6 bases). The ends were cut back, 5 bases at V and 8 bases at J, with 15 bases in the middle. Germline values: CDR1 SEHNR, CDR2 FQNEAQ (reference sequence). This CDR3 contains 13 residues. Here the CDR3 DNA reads TGTGCCAGCAGCCCGACCGGGGGAGTAACCCAGTACTTC. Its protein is CASSPTGGVTQYF. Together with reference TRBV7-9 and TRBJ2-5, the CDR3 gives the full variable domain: DTGVSQNPRHKITKRGQNVTFRCDPISEHNRLYWYRQTLGQGPEFLTYFQNEAQLEKSRLLSDRFSAERPKGSFSTLEIQRTEQGDSAMYLCASSPTGGVTQYFGPGTRLLVL.

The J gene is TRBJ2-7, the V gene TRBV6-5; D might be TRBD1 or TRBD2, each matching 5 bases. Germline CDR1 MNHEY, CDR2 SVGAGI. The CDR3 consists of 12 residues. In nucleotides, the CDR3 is TGTGCCAGCAGCTCGACCGGGACGTCTGGGCCAGTG. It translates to CASSSTGTSGPV.

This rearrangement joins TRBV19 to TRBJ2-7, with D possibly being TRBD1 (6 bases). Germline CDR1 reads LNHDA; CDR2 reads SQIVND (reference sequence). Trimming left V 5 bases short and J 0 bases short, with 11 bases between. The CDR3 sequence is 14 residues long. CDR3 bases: TGTGCCAGTAGTTCAACAGGGTTCTCCTACGAGCAGTACTTC. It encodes CASSSTGFSYEQYF.

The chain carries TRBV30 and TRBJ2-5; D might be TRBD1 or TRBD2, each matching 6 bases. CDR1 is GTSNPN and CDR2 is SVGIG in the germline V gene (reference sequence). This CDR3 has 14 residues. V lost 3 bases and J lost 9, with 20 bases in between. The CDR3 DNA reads TGTGCCTGGAGCGCAGAAGAAAGGGGGGAGGCCCAGTACTTC. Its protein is CAWSAEERGEAQYF.

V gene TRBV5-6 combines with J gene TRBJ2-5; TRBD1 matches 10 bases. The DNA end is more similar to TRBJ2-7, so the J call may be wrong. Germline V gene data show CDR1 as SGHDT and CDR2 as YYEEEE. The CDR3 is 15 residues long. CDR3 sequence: CASSLGGTGVYEQYF. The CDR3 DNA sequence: TGTGCCAGCAGCTTGGGTGGGACAGGGGTCTACGAGCAGTACTTC.

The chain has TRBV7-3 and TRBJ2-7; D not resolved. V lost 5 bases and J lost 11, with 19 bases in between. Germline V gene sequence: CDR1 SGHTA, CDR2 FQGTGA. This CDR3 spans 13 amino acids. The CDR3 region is CASSTLPGSQEYF. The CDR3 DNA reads TGTGCCAGCAGCACTCTTCCCGGGTCGCAGGAGTACTTC.

CDR3 sequence reads: CASGINNSPLHF. DNA of the CDR3: TGCGCCAGCGGTATAAACAATTCACCCCTCCACTTT. The chain employs TRBV4-1 and TRBJ1-6, with no clear D. Germline CDR1 reads MGHRA; CDR2 reads YSYEKL. V gave up 8 bases and J gave up 7 bases, with 9 bases separating them. The CDR3 spans 12 residues.

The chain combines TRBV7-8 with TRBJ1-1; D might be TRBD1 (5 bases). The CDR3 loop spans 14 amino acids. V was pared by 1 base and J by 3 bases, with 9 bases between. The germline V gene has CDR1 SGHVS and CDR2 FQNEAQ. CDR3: CASSLVGDYTEAFF. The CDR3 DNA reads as TGTGCCAGCAGCTTAGTAGGGGATTACACTGAAGCTTTCTTT.

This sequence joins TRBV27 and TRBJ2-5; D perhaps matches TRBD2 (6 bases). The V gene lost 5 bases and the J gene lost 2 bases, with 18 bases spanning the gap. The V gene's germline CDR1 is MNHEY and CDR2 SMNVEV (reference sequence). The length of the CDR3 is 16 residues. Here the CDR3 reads CASSPWAAGIQETQYF. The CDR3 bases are TGTGCCAGCAGTCCATGGGCCGCGGGGATACAAGAGACCCAGTACTTC.

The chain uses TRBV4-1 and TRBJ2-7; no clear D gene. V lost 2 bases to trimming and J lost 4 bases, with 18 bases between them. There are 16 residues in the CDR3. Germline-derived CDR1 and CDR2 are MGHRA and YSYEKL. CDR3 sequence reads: CASSQRALNTRYEQYF. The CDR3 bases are TGCGCCAGCAGCCAAAGGGCTTTAAACACGCGATACGAGCAGTACTTC.

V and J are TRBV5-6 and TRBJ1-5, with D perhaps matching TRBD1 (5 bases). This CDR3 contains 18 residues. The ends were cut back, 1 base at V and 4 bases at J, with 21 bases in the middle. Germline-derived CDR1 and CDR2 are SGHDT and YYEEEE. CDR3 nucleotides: TGTGCCAGCAGCTTGTGGGACGGCCCTTTTAAACCTAATCAGCCCCAGCATTTT. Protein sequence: CASSLWDGPFKPNQPQHF.

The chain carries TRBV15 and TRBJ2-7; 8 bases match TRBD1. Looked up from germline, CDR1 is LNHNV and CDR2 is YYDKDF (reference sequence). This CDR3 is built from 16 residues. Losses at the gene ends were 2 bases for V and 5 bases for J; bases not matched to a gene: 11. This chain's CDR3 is CATSRYPTGTGDEQYF. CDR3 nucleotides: TGTGCCACCAGCAGATACCCTACCGGGACAGGCGACGAGCAGTACTTC.

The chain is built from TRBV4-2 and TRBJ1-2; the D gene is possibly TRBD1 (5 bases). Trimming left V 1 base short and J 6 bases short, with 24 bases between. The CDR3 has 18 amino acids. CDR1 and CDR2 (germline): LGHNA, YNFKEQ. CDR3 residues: CASSQVPGDESMTDGYTF. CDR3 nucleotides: TGTGCCAGCAGCCAAGTCCCAGGAGACGAAAGTATGACAGATGGCTACACCTTC.

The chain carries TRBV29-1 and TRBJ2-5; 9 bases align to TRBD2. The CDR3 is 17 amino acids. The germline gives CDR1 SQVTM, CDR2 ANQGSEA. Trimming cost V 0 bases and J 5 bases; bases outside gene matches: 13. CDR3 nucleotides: TGCAGCGTTGAAGATAGGGCTAGCGGGGACGGATGGGAGACCCAGTACTTC. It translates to CSVEDRASGDGWETQYF.

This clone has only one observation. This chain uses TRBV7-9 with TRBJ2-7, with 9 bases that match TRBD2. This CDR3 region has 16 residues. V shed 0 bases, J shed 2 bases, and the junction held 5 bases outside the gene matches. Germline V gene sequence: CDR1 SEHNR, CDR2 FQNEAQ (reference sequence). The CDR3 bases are TGTGCCAGCAGCTTAGCAGGGACTAGCAATGCCTACGAGCAGTACTTC. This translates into CASSLAGTSNAYEQYF.

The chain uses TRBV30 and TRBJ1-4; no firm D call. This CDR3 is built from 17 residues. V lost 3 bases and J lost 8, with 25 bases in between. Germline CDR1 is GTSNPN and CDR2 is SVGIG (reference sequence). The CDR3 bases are TGTGCCTGGAGCCAAATTCCCCGGCTCATCTCGGGGGAAAAACTGTTTTTT. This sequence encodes CAWSQIPRLISGEKLFF.

The CDR3 reads CASRDVNTDTQYF. The CDR3, as DNA: TGTGCCAGCCGGGACGTGAACACAGATACGCAGTATTTT. The gene calls are TRBV6-5 and TRBJ2-3; D assignment may be TRBD1 or TRBD2 (5 bases each). Germline CDR1 and CDR2: MNHEY and SVGAGI. The CDR3 is 13 amino acids. V was pared by 8 bases and J by 2 bases, with 11 bases between.

The chain's CDR3 is CATWGNDYGYTF. The CDR3 nucleotides are TGTGCCACCTGGGGGAATGACTATGGCTACACCTTC. The chain employs TRBV25-1 and TRBJ1-2, with D possibly TRBD1 on 5 matching bases. V dropped 10 bases and J dropped 3 bases, with 12 bases sitting between them. Germline lookup yields CDR1 MGHDK and CDR2 SYGVNS. This CDR3 contains 12 residues.

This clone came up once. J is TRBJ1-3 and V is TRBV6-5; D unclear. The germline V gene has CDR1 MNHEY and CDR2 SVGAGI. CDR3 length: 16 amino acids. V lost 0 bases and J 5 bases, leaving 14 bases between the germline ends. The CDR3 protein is CASSYSYAALRNTIYF. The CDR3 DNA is TGTGCCAGCAGTTACTCCTACGCCGCCCTAAGAAACACCATATATTTT.